What follows are 22 T cell receptor beta chains derived from one specimen sequenced in a study of blood T cells in healthy people across ages (dated by TCRdb to 2014 to 2015). Preparation of the library involved 5' RACE. Instrument used: Illumina HiSeq 2500. A second PCR of about 7 to 12 cycles was performed with a sample-barcoded 5' primer and a J-beta primer mix. The public reads were reprocessed in TCRdb via fastp at Q25 and MiXCR, keeping in-frame beta chains. One record per CDR3 amino acid sequence lists the most common genes and DNA. For this sample the table gives about 760,000 distinct CDR3 sequences, of which roughly 50% were detected only once. Of the sample, under 30% is held by the ten largest clones. Sequences were obtained from blood. These TCRs come from a man aged 40-49 years in good health.

This chain uses TRBV7-2 with TRBJ2-3, with TRBD2 identical over 7 bases. The germline CDR1 and CDR2 sequences are SGHTA and FQGNSA. This CDR3 has 13 residues. The V segment lost 4 bases and the J segment 3 bases; nucleotides outside the gene matches: 1. The CDR3: CASSWDYTDTQYF. The CDR3 nucleotides are TGTGCCAGCAGCTGGGACTATACAGATACGCAGTATTTT. Looking up the rest from reference TRBV7-2 and TRBJ2-3 gives the full variable domain: GAGVSQSPSNKVTEKGKDVELRCDPISGHTALYWYRQSLGQGLEFLIYFQGNSAPDKSGLPSDRFSAERTGGSVSTLTIQRTQQEDSAVYLCASSWDYTDTQYFGPGTRLTVL.

The CDR3 reads CASSFRVSGGEQYF. DNA of the CDR3: TGTGCCAGCAGCTTTAGAGTTTCGGGCGGCGAGCAGTACTTC. The chain has TRBV9 and TRBJ2-7; no firm D call. The CDR3 runs 14 residues. V was clipped by 4 bases and J by 6 bases, with 17 bases between them. From germline, CDR1 is SGDLS and CDR2 YYNGEE.

The chain joins TRBV3-1 to TRBJ2-5; D is ambiguous. The V gene lost 3 bases and the J gene lost 4 bases, with 12 bases spanning the gap. The CDR3 contains 14 residues. Germline V gene sequence: CDR1 LGHDT, CDR2 YNNKEL (reference sequence). DNA of the CDR3: TGTGCCAGCAGCCAGGCAGTCTCGGTAGAGACCCAGTACTTC. This encodes CASSQAVSVETQYF.

The chain uses TRBV7-3 and TRBJ2-6, with 13 bases identical to TRBD2. V lost 3 bases, J lost 7 bases, and 6 bases stayed unmatched. The CDR3 sequence is 17 residues long. Germline V gene lookup returns CDR1 SGHTA and CDR2 FQGTGA. Here the CDR3 DNA reads TGTGCCAGCAGCTTGGCGGGGACTAGCGGGACCGCCAACGTCCTGACTTTC. This sequence encodes CASSLAGTSGTANVLTF.

This clonotype was detected a few times. V is TRBV20-1 and J is TRBJ1-5; weak D call: TRBD1 (6 bases). The CDR3 sequence is 16 residues long. V shed 1 base and J shed 5 bases, with 18 bases lying between them. Germline lookup yields CDR1 DFQATT and CDR2 SNEGSKA (reference sequence). CDR3 protein: CSARVGAGSVYQPQHF. The CDR3, as DNA: TGCAGTGCTAGAGTGGGGGCAGGGTCAGTTTATCAGCCCCAGCATTTT.

The chain links TRBV10-3 to TRBJ2-5, with TRBD1 as a possible D gene (6 bases). V was trimmed by 4 bases and J by 2 bases, leaving 8 bases between them. There are 13 residues in the CDR3. Germline assignment: CDR1 ENHRY and CDR2 SYGVKD. CDR3 amino acids: CAISADSQETQYF. The CDR3 DNA is TGTGCCATCAGTGCGGACAGTCAAGAGACCCAGTACTTC.

CDR3 region: CASSLMAGKNIQYF. The DNA of the CDR3 is TGTGCCAGCAGTTTAATGGCGGGGAAAAACATTCAGTACTTC. The rearrangement uses TRBV12-3 or TRBV12-4 and TRBJ2-5, with D tentatively TRBD2 (6 bases). The J call may be mistaken, given a closer DNA end match to TRBJ2-4. The CDR3 spans 14 residues.

This clonotype was counted only a few times. The CDR3 nucleotides are TGTGCCATCTTGCGCGGGCCTGGGGCCAACGTCCTGACTTTC. It yields the protein CAILRGPGANVLTF. The rearrangement uses TRBV10-3 and TRBJ2-6, with TRBD2 as a possible D gene (5 bases). Trimming cost V 8 bases and J 2 bases, with 10 bases left between them. This CDR3 is 14 amino acids long. Germline V gene data show CDR1 as ENHRY and CDR2 as SYGVKD.

This clonotype was recorded a few times. The chain is built from TRBV20-1 and TRBJ2-3; TRBD2 aligns across 9 bases. Germline assignment: CDR1 DFQATT and CDR2 SNEGSKA (reference sequence). Trimming at V came to 3 bases and at J to 5 bases, leaving 6 bases not matched to a gene. This CDR3 has 14 amino acids. CDR3 nucleotide sequence: TGCAGTGCTAGCGCGGGAGGGCCATTAGATACGCAGTATTTT. Its protein is CSASAGGPLDTQYF.

Remarks on this clonotype: Relative to the germline gene, one junction end is altered; a read error may explain this. This chain uses TRBV6-1 with TRBJ1-5; weak D call: TRBD1 (5 bases). Germline assignment: CDR1 MNHNS and CDR2 SASEGT. The CDR3 runs 15 residues. The CDR3 loop is CASSEAGGGNRPQHF. CDR3 nucleotide sequence: TGTGCCAGCAGTGAAGCGGGGGGAGGCAATCGGCCCCAGCATTTT.

This clonotype was picked up a small number of times. V and J are TRBV27 and TRBJ2-7, with D maybe TRBD2 (5 bases). This CDR3 is built from 16 residues. Germline V CDR1 and CDR2: MNHEY, SMNVEV (reference sequence). V was cut by 4 bases and J by 0 bases, with 16 bases left in between. CDR3 region: CASSSFGGYSSYEQYF. The CDR3 DNA reads TGTGCCAGCAGTTCATTTGGCGGGTACAGCTCCTACGAGCAGTACTTC.

The table lists this clonotype with a count of one. The chain is built from TRBV7-8 and TRBJ1-6, with D tentatively TRBD1 (5 bases). Looked up from germline, CDR1 is SGHVS and CDR2 is FQNEAQ. The CDR3 sequence is 14 residues long. V dropped 4 bases and J dropped 7 bases, with 11 bases sitting between them. The chain's CDR3 is CASSWDGANSPLHF. The CDR3 bases are TGTGCCAGCAGCTGGGACGGGGCAAATTCACCCCTCCACTTT.

This clonotype was counted ten times or more. V usage is TRBV4-2 and J usage is TRBJ2-7; 7 bases are a match to TRBD2. The length of the CDR3 is 15 residues. V gave up 2 bases and J gave up 3 bases; unmatched junction bases: 7. Germline V gene data show CDR1 as LGHNA and CDR2 as YNFKEQ. The CDR3 protein is CASSQRSAGDYEQYF. The CDR3, as DNA: TGTGCCAGCAGCCAACGCTCGGCGGGAGACTACGAGCAGTACTTC.

This chain connects TRBV7-2 to TRBJ1-2; no reliable D call. The CDR3 is 16 amino acids. Trimming removed 5 bases at V and 3 bases at J, with 19 bases between. The germline V gene encodes CDR1 SGHTA and CDR2 FQGNSA. CDR3 region: CASSQRPHQTDYGYTF. The CDR3 DNA reads as TGTGCCAGCAGCCAAAGACCACACCAGACGGACTATGGCTACACCTTC.

The rearrangement links TRBV7-2 to TRBJ2-1; D not resolved. Germline lookup yields CDR1 SGHTA and CDR2 FQGNSA. V lost 2 bases to trimming and J lost 6 bases, with 11 bases between them. This CDR3 spans 14 amino acids. The CDR3 nucleotides read TGTGCCAGCAGCTTATCGCCAGGTCGCAATGAGCAGTTCTTC. It encodes CASSLSPGRNEQFF.

Details on this clonotype: One end of the junction does not line up with germline, which may come from a read error. The chain has TRBV11-3 and TRBJ2-1; perhaps TRBD2 as D (5 bases). There are 13 residues in the CDR3. Germline CDR1 and CDR2: SGHNT and YENEEA. CDR3: CASSPEGWGERFF. The CDR3 DNA reads TGTGCCAGCAGTCCCGAGGGCTGGGGAGAGCGGTTCTTC.

The chain uses TRBV9 and TRBJ2-1; tentative D call: TRBD1 (5 bases). In germline, CDR1 is SGDLS, CDR2 YYNGEE. The CDR3 length is 15 residues. V lost 0 bases and J lost 10, with 17 bases in between. The DNA for the CDR3 is TGTGCCAGCAGCGTAGGGGCAGGGCAATTATACGAGCAGTTCTTC. Encoded protein: CASSVGAGQLYEQFF.

The chain joins TRBV9 to TRBJ2-1; TRBD1 matches at 11 bases. V gave up 0 bases and J gave up 5 bases; unmatched junction bases: 7. Germline V gives CDR1 SGDLS, CDR2 YYNGEE. This CDR3 region has 17 residues. The CDR3 DNA follows: TGTGCCAGCAGCGTAGGGGCTCGGGGACAGGGGGACAATGAGCAGTTCTTC. Protein sequence: CASSVGARGQGDNEQFF.

This chain connects TRBV5-1 to TRBJ2-1, with D uncertain. The CDR3 has 11 amino acids. V was cut by 6 bases and J by 9 bases, with 10 bases left in between. CDR1 and CDR2 (germline): SGHRS, YFSETQ. CDR3 in amino acids: CASTQNSEQFF. The CDR3 DNA reads TGCGCCAGCACCCAAAACAGTGAGCAGTTCTTC.

The rearrangement links TRBV20-1 to TRBJ2-3, with TRBD2 identical over 11 bases. Germline V gene data show CDR1 as DFQATT and CDR2 as SNEGSKA (reference sequence). V lost 5 bases and J lost 6; bases outside the gene matches: 10. The CDR3 is made up of 15 amino acids. The CDR3 nucleotides are TGCAGTGCTCTACCTACGACTAGCGGGGTGGATACGCAGTATTTT. Translating gives CSALPTTSGVDTQYF.

This chain links TRBV24-1 with TRBJ2-5; TRBD1 matches 12 bases. The germline V gene encodes CDR1 KGHDR and CDR2 SFDVKD. CDR3 size: 15 residues. V lost 3 bases, J lost 5 bases, and 3 bases stayed unmatched. CDR3 sequence reads: CATSDRDRGLETQYF. Here the CDR3 DNA reads TGTGCCACCAGTGATAGGGACAGGGGGCTGGAGACCCAGTACTTC.

This clonotype was seen more than once but under ten times. This sequence joins TRBV20-1 and TRBJ1-1, with 9 bases matching TRBD1. The CDR3 loop spans 15 amino acids. The germline V gene has CDR1 DFQATT and CDR2 SNEGSKA (reference sequence). The V segment lost 6 bases and the J segment 5 bases; nucleotides outside the gene matches: 13. The CDR3, as DNA: TGCAGTGCCATCCCGGGACAGGGTCTTTTAACTGAAGCTTTCTTT. This codes for CSAIPGQGLLTEAFF.